This T cell receptor beta chain originates from a study of T cells after yellow fever vaccination. Overall study findings and caveats: FACS-sorted repertoires might harbor abundant contaminating clonotypes from the bulk population. Post-booster repertoires again held most primary-vaccination clones (roughly 96% CD4, 85% to 90% CD8).

The sample holds a few counts of this clonotype. Its antigen remains unidentified. The TCR cDNA carried a universal primer site and UMIs from 5'RACE template switching. TCRdb re-called the 5' RACE reads through MiXCR, storing one row per CDR3 protein. The top ten clones hold 14% to 15% of a sample with hundreds of thousands of distinct CDR3 sequences, 9% to 15% of them seen once. The germline V gene encodes CDR1 LGHNA and CDR2 YNFKEQ. The length of the CDR3 is 16 residues. V was trimmed by 0 bases and J by 1 base, leaving 9 bases between them. Here the sequenced sample was PBMCs, taken on the day of the yellow fever booster vaccination. This TCR was sampled from a man aged 30-40 years who received the YFV17D yellow fever vaccine. This rearrangement joins TRBV4-2 to TRBJ2-2, with D maybe TRBD2 (6 bases). The CDR3 protein is CASSQDNGRNTGELFF. The CDR3, as DNA: TGTGCCAGCAGCCAAGATAACGGGAGGAACACCGGGGAGCTGTTTTTT.